Each of the 19 T cell receptor beta chains below was sequenced from the same sample in a study of blood T cell repertoires in COVID-19. Method: immunoSEQ multiplex PCR; TCRdb's copy keeps in-frame clones and lacks some. This table holds about 190,000 clones, roughly 85% found once. Sequences were obtained from peripheral blood. These receptors all come from a man in his 60s with active or convalescent COVID-19.

J is TRBJ2-1 and V is TRBV4-1; TRBD2 matches at 8 bases. The CDR3 covers 16 residues. The V gene end was trimmed by 4 bases and the J gene end by 1 base; junction bases not matched to a gene: 6. Germline lookup yields CDR1 MGHRA and CDR2 YSYEKL. The CDR3 is CASSPRGGRSYNEQFF. Here the CDR3 DNA reads TGCGCCAGCAGCCCTCGGGGGGGCAGGTCCTACAATGAGCAGTTCTTC.

The rearrangement links TRBV2 to TRBJ1-1; D is unclear. The CDR3 totals 11 residues. Germline loops: CDR1 SNHLY, CDR2 FYNNEI. Trimming shortened V by 9 bases and J by 7 bases, and 12 bases separated the two germline ends. DNA for the CDR3: TGTGCCAGGAAAACAGAGGGTGAAGCTTTCTTT. Its protein product is CARKTEGEAFF.

The rearrangement links TRBV6-5 to TRBJ1-3; D ambiguous. The CDR3 has 14 amino acids. Trimming took off 6 bases at V and 8 bases at J, with 17 bases between the two ends. Germline CDR1 and CDR2: MNHEY and SVGAGI. This CDR3 reads CASSSDQALYTIYF. In DNA form, the CDR3 reads TGTGCCAGCAGCTCCGATCAGGCTCTCTACACCATATATTTT.

This rearrangement joins TRBV5-8 to TRBJ1-3; 7 bases line up with TRBD1. Germline assignment: CDR1 SGHTS and CDR2 YDEGEE. Trimming took 4 bases from V and 4 from J; bases not matched to a gene: 5. This CDR3 comprises 14 residues. The CDR3 nucleotides are TGTGCCAGCAGCGCCAGGGGGTCCGGAAACACCATATATTTT. This codes for CASSARGSGNTIYF.

The J gene is TRBJ2-2, the V gene TRBV12-3 or TRBV12-4; D gene unclear. This CDR3 is 12 amino acids long. Trimming stripped 6 bases from V and 3 bases from J, with 5 bases between. The CDR3, as DNA: TGTGCCAGCAGCCCAGACACCGGGGAGCTGTTTTTT. It specifies CASSPDTGELFF.

CDR3 residues: CASSLPGLAGGPGNEQFF. DNA for the CDR3: TGTGCCAGCAGCTTGCCGGGACTAGCGGGGGGGCCAGGGAATGAGCAGTTCTTC. The chain recombines TRBV11-2 with TRBJ2-1; TRBD2 agrees at 16 bases. Germline V gene data show CDR1 as SGHAT and CDR2 as FQNNGV. The CDR3 loop spans 18 amino acids. V trimming: 3 bases; J trimming: 7 bases; junction bases outside the gene matches: 9.

The chain joins TRBV5-6 to TRBJ2-1; D uncertain. The germline V gene encodes CDR1 SGHDT and CDR2 YYEEEE. This CDR3 is built from 12 residues. The ends were cut back, 1 base at V and 8 bases at J, with 7 bases in the middle. The CDR3 spells CASSLNIYEQFF. The DNA of the CDR3 is TGTGCCAGCAGCTTGAACATTTATGAGCAGTTCTTC.

This sequence joins TRBV6-1 and TRBJ1-6; a weak D match, TRBD1 (5 bases). Germline values: CDR1 MNHNS, CDR2 SASEGT. The CDR3 contains 20 residues. The V end was cut by 2 bases, the J end by 0 bases, with 20 bases between. CDR3 DNA: TGTGCCAGCAGTGAACTCGGGGGTCCGGGGATCGCCTCCTATAATTCACCCCTCCACTTT. Translation: CASSELGGPGIASYNSPLHF.

The chain links TRBV11-2 to TRBJ2-1, with 7 bases lining up with TRBD2. Germline values: CDR1 SGHAT, CDR2 FQNNGV. V trimming: 4 bases; J trimming: 8 bases; junction bases outside the gene matches: 2. The CDR3 is 12 residues long. This chain's CDR3 is CASSSRGDEQFF. The CDR3 region has the DNA TGTGCCAGCAGCTCCCGGGGGGATGAGCAGTTCTTC.

This clone was seen only once. V gene TRBV29-1 combines with J gene TRBJ2-3; the match to TRBD1 covers 7 bases. Germline loops: CDR1 SQVTM, CDR2 ANQGSEA. The CDR3 loop spans 14 amino acids. V shed 3 bases, J shed 2 bases, and the junction held 5 bases outside the gene matches. The chain's CDR3 is CSVELGGATDTQYF. In DNA form, the CDR3 reads TGCAGCGTTGAGTTAGGGGGCGCCACAGATACGCAGTATTTT.

The rearrangement joins TRBV3-1 (or the pseudogene TRBV3-2) to TRBJ1-5; unclear D gene. The CDR3 consists of 15 residues. Germline CDR1 and CDR2: LGHDT and YNNKEL (reference sequence). The V end was cut by 3 bases, the J end by 0 bases, with 9 bases between. The CDR3 loop reads CASSHTGDSNQPQHF. The DNA for the CDR3 is TGTGCCAGCAGCCACACGGGAGATAGCAATCAGCCCCAGCATTTT.

The V call is TRBV3-1 (or the pseudogene TRBV3-2), the J call TRBJ1-2, with D perhaps matching TRBD1 (5 bases). CDR1 LGHDT and CDR2 YNNKEL come from the germline V gene (reference sequence). V shed 4 bases and J shed 8 bases, with 14 bases lying between them. CDR3 size: 13 residues. The CDR3 DNA follows: TGTGCCAGCAGCCCGGGCAGGGCGGGAGGCTACACCTTC. The encoded protein is CASSPGRAGGYTF.

The chain recombines TRBV11-3 with TRBJ2-5; 13 bases map to TRBD2. The V gene end was trimmed by 1 base and the J gene end by 5 bases; junction bases not matched to a gene: 4. The CDR3 is 16 residues long. Germline lookup yields CDR1 SGHNT and CDR2 YENEEA. CDR3 sequence reads: CASSLGTSGGLETQYF. The CDR3 DNA follows: TGTGCCAGCAGCTTAGGGACTAGCGGGGGCCTGGAGACCCAGTACTTC.

The rearrangement joins TRBV13 to TRBJ2-7; TRBD1 aligns across 9 bases. Per the germline V gene, CDR1 is PRHDT and CDR2 is FYEKMQ (reference sequence). The junction had 11 bases not matched to a gene; V was cut back by 5 bases and J by 3 bases. The CDR3 contains 16 residues. CDR3 residues: CASSRRGTGFGYEQYF. Written as DNA, the CDR3 is TGTGCCAGCAGCAGGCGAGGGACAGGGTTTGGCTACGAGCAGTACTTC.

The rearrangement uses TRBV3-1 (or the pseudogene TRBV3-2) and TRBJ1-2; 9 nucleotides line up with TRBD1. The CDR3 is 16 amino acids. Trimming took 6 bases from V and 4 from J; bases not matched to a gene: 12. CDR1 is LGHDT and CDR2 is YNNKEL in the germline V gene (reference sequence). In DNA, the CDR3 is TGTGCCAGCAGGACCACGGACAGGGGAGGAGGCTATGGCTACACCTTC. Protein sequence: CASRTTDRGGGYGYTF.

The chain has TRBV4-2 and TRBJ2-1; D unresolved. V was shortened by 1 base and J by 9 bases, with 10 bases between the two germline ends. CDR1 is LGHNA and CDR2 is YNFKEQ in the germline V gene. The CDR3 consists of 13 residues. CDR3 amino acids: CASSQVQSSEQFF. The CDR3 DNA reads as TGTGCCAGCAGCCAAGTTCAGTCAAGTGAGCAGTTCTTC.

The V and J genes are TRBV30 and TRBJ1-4; 9 nucleotides line up with TRBD1. After removal of 3 bases from V and 7 bases from J, the junction contained 6 bases not matched to a gene. Germline V gene lookup returns CDR1 GTSNPN and CDR2 SVGIG (reference sequence). The CDR3 spans 14 residues. The CDR3: CAWRDRGFGEKLFF. As DNA, the CDR3 is TGTGCCTGGAGGGACAGGGGATTCGGTGAAAAACTGTTTTTT.

The chain couples TRBV6-5 to TRBJ1-3; D is unclear. The germline gives CDR1 MNHEY, CDR2 SVGAGI. There are 14 residues in the CDR3. V shed 0 bases and J shed 4 bases, with 7 bases lying between them. CDR3 residues: CASSYSYPGNTIYF. DNA for the CDR3: TGTGCCAGCAGTTACTCTTATCCCGGAAACACCATATATTTT.

CDR3 loop: CASSSRVSGGQYF. The CDR3 bases are TGTGCCAGCAGTTCCAGGGTGTCCGGGGGCCAGTACTTC. The chain joins TRBV12-3 or TRBV12-4 to TRBJ2-5; D possibly corresponds to TRBD2 (6 bases). Trimming took 4 bases from V and 10 from J, leaving 16 bases between them. This CDR3 comprises 13 residues.